The next 29 T cell receptor beta chains were all read from a single sample in a study of regulatory T cells in long-lasting Graves disease. Through Arm-PCR of CDR3 regions and iRepertoire HTBI primers, TCR beta libraries were built. MiXCR was run by TCRdb on the multiplex PCR reads, yielding one entry per CDR3 protein. The sample shows 410,000 or so distinct CDR3 sequences, about 15% of them seen only once. As to time point: newly diagnosed GD, antithyroid drugs for less than 3 months. PBMC RNA served as the TCR library source. The same sample was also studied in work on T cells in Graves' hyperthyroidism and ophthalmopathy.

The sample consisted of peripheral blood mononuclear cells (PBMCs), taken at new diagnosis, from a patient treated with antithyroid drugs. Source of these receptors: a woman in her 30s with Graves disease.

The chain is built from TRBV7-9 and TRBJ1-1, with unresolved D. CDR1 is SEHNR and CDR2 is FQNEAQ in the germline V gene (reference sequence). With 0 bases removed from V and 9 bases from J, the gap between germline ends came to 2 bases. CDR3 length equals 10 residues. CDR3 in amino acids: CASSLAKAFF. CDR3 DNA: TGTGCCAGCAGCTTAGCGAAAGCTTTCTTT.

About this clonotype itself: Since a much larger clone is just one base distant, this may be a read error. The genes are TRBV20-1 and TRBJ2-1, with TRBD2 matching over 7 bases. V lost 0 bases, J lost 13 bases, and 24 bases stayed unmatched. Germline V gene lookup returns CDR1 DFQATT and CDR2 SNEGSKA (reference sequence). The CDR3 is 18 residues long. CDR3 residues: CSARDRGARTRERETQFF. CDR3 in DNA: TGCAGTGCTAGAGATCGAGGGGCTAGGACTAGAGAAAGAGAGACCCAGTTCTTC.

The genes are TRBV29-1 and TRBJ1-1; the match to TRBD1 covers 7 bases. Germline CDR1 reads SQVTM; CDR2 reads ANQGSEA. CDR3 length: 13 residues. V gave up 2 bases and J gave up 4 bases; unmatched junction bases: 4. The CDR3 sequence is CSVEKGAGTEAFF. The CDR3 DNA follows: TGCAGCGTTGAAAAGGGGGCGGGCACTGAAGCTTTCTTT.

This clonotype was counted ten times or more. The CDR3 bases are TGTGCCAGCAGCTTCCGGACAGCGAACACCGGGGAGCTGTTTTTT. It specifies CASSFRTANTGELFF. The V gene is TRBV7-8, the J gene TRBJ2-2; TRBD1 is a possible D gene (6 bases). The CDR3 sequence is 15 residues long. V dropped 3 bases and J dropped 0 bases, with 8 bases sitting between them. Germline lookup yields CDR1 SGHVS and CDR2 FQNEAQ. Together with reference TRBV7-8 and TRBJ2-2, the CDR3 gives the full variable domain: GAGVSQSPRYKVAKRGQDVALRCDPISGHVSLFWYQQALGQGPEFLTYFQNEAQLDKSGLPSDRFFAERPEGSVSTLKIQRTQQEDSAVYLCASSFRTANTGELFFGEGSRLTVL.

In this sample, this clonotype turned up many times. V usage is TRBV11-3 and J usage is TRBJ2-5; 9 bases fit TRBD2. CDR1 and CDR2 from the germline V gene are SGHNT and YENEEA. J was trimmed by 4 bases and V by 0 bases; bases with no gene match: 9. This CDR3 is built from 17 residues. The CDR3 sequence: CASSLDRLAGLGETQYF. Written as DNA, the CDR3 is TGTGCCAGCAGCTTAGATCGCCTAGCGGGACTAGGAGAGACCCAGTACTTC.

The J gene is TRBJ2-3, the V gene TRBV4-2, with D possibly TRBD2 on 6 matching bases. Per germline, CDR1 LGHNA and CDR2 YNFKEQ. Trimming took off 7 bases at V and 2 bases at J, with 13 bases between the two ends. The CDR3 spans 14 residues. The CDR3 loop reads CASIGSANTDTQYF. DNA for the CDR3: TGTGCCAGCATCGGGAGCGCCAACACAGATACGCAGTATTTT.

This chain connects TRBV9 to TRBJ2-5; 9 bases agree with TRBD2. The germline CDR1 and CDR2 sequences are SGDLS and YYNGEE. CDR3 length: 16 residues. The junction had 12 bases not matched to a gene; V was cut back by 4 bases and J by 5 bases. The CDR3: CASSPRVAGAGETQYF. CDR3 coding DNA: TGTGCCAGCAGCCCTCGGGTAGCGGGAGCCGGGGAGACCCAGTACTTC. The whole variable domain, remainder taken from reference TRBV9 and TRBJ2-5, is DSGVTQTPKHLITATGQRVTLRCSPRSGDLSVYWYQQSLDQGLQFLIQYYNGEERAKGNILERFSAQQFPDLHSELNLSSLELGDSALYFCASSPRVAGAGETQYFGPGTRLLVL.

At least ten counts were recorded for this clonotype. The chain combines TRBV30 with TRBJ2-7; TRBD1 matches at 11 bases. Germline CDR1 is GTSNPN and CDR2 is SVGIG (reference sequence). Unmatched junction bases numbered 8, after V lost 3 bases and J lost 4 bases. The CDR3 extends over 15 amino acids. The CDR3 is CAWRLPGQGGYEQYF. The CDR3 coding sequence is TGTGCCTGGAGACTCCCGGGACAGGGGGGTTACGAGCAGTACTTC.

This clonotype was recorded at least ten times. V usage is TRBV9 and J usage is TRBJ2-3; D unresolved. CDR3 size: 13 residues. The V gene lost 0 bases and the J gene lost 6 bases, with 8 bases spanning the gap. Germline CDR1 reads SGDLS; CDR2 reads YYNGEE. CDR3 loop: CASSVVSADTQYF. The CDR3 DNA is TGTGCCAGCAGCGTAGTGTCGGCGGATACGCAGTATTTT.

This clonotype showed up many times. This rearrangement joins TRBV30 to TRBJ2-5, with 9 bases aligning to TRBD1. Trimming cost V 8 bases and J 4 bases; bases outside gene matches: 11. The CDR3 runs to 14 residues. Germline lookup yields CDR1 GTSNPN and CDR2 SVGIG (reference sequence). The DNA for the CDR3 is TGTGCCGGACAGGGGCGCGGGGGAGGAGAGACCCAGTACTTC. Its protein is CAGQGRGGGETQYF.

The chain joins TRBV9 to TRBJ1-3; D uncertain. V lost 3 bases and J 0 bases, leaving 4 bases between the germline ends. The length of the CDR3 is 13 residues. The germline V gene encodes CDR1 SGDLS and CDR2 YYNGEE. DNA of the CDR3: TGTGCCAGCAGCGGCCACTCTGGAAACACCATATATTTT. Amino acid sequence: CASSGHSGNTIYF.

This clonotype was detected ten times or more. The chain links TRBV19 to TRBJ2-3; D is unclear. With 5 bases removed from V and 0 bases from J, the gap between germline ends came to 12 bases. CDR1 is LNHDA, CDR2 SQIVND, per germline (reference sequence). This CDR3 spans 15 amino acids. The CDR3 here is CASSLPRPSTDTQYF. The CDR3 DNA follows: TGTGCCAGTAGTCTCCCTCGGCCTAGCACAGATACGCAGTATTTT.

The table lists this clonotype with a few counts. The V gene is TRBV7-9, the J gene TRBJ1-1, with 9 positions matching TRBD1. From germline, CDR1 is SEHNR and CDR2 FQNEAQ (reference sequence). This CDR3 is built from 15 residues. The J segment lost 1 base and the V segment lost 5 bases, leaving 5 bases of the junction unmatched. CDR3 DNA sequence: TGTGCCAGCAGCGCGCGACAGGGGGAGAACACTGAAGCTTTCTTT. It codes for CASSARQGENTEAFF.

In this sample, this clonotype turned up many times. This chain uses TRBV28 with TRBJ1-1; D unclear. CDR1 MDHEN and CDR2 SYDVKM come from the germline V gene. CDR3 size: 10 residues. Between the trimmed V and J ends, which lost 8 bases and 8 bases, there was a span of 9 bases. The CDR3 nucleotides are TGTGCCAGCGGGAGGAGGGAAGCTTTCTTT. Its translation is CASGRREAFF.

The chain carries TRBV12-3 or TRBV12-4 and TRBJ1-6, with unresolved D. V was cut by 6 bases and J by 0 bases, with 15 bases left in between. The CDR3 totals 17 residues. DNA for the CDR3: TGTGCCAGCAGCCAGACACCTAGGAGCTCCTATAATTCACCCCTCCACTTT. Translated, it gives CASSQTPRSSYNSPLHF.

This clonotype was recorded at least ten times. The chain has TRBV9 and TRBJ2-5; 12 nucleotides align to TRBD2. Per germline, CDR1 SGDLS and CDR2 YYNGEE. This CDR3 has 17 residues. V was clipped by 2 bases and J by 2 bases; unmatched bases: 7. CDR3 DNA sequence: TGTGCCAGCAGCGTCGGACTAGCGGGAAAACAACAAGAGACCCAGTACTTC. Amino acids: CASSVGLAGKQQETQYF.

In its sample, this clonotype was seen many times. The chain joins TRBV20-1 to TRBJ2-5, with D perhaps matching TRBD1 (7 bases). This CDR3 region has 15 residues. V gave up 6 bases and J gave up 1 base, with 18 bases separating them. CDR1 is DFQATT and CDR2 is SNEGSKA in the germline V gene (reference sequence). Written as DNA, the CDR3 is TGCAGTGCAGGGGTTGGAGGGGGCCTCCAAGAGACCCAGTACTTC. The encoded protein is CSAGVGGGLQETQYF.

Ten or more counts support this clonotype. The genes are TRBV6-5 and TRBJ2-7; TRBD1 might be the D (6 bases). The CDR3 is 14 residues long. Germline CDR1 MNHEY, CDR2 SVGAGI. Trimming shortened V by 4 bases and J by 6 bases, and 16 bases separated the two germline ends. The CDR3 protein is CASSSYTTGIEQYF. The CDR3 DNA sequence: TGTGCCAGCAGTTCCTACACAACAGGGATCGAGCAGTACTTC.

This clonotype has a handful of counts. This rearrangement joins TRBV7-9 to TRBJ1-3; no reliable D call. The V gene lost 4 bases and the J gene lost 0 bases, with 10 bases spanning the gap. This CDR3 is built from 15 residues. Germline V gene lookup returns CDR1 SEHNR and CDR2 FQNEAQ (reference sequence). CDR3 sequence reads: CASSWTHGSGNTIYF. For the CDR3, the DNA is TGTGCCAGCAGCTGGACCCATGGCTCTGGAAACACCATATATTTT.

The rearrangement joins TRBV28 to TRBJ2-1; tentative D call: TRBD1 (5 bases). The CDR3 contains 11 residues. The ends were cut back, 7 bases at V and 9 bases at J, with 10 bases in the middle. Germline values: CDR1 MDHEN, CDR2 SYDVKM. The CDR3 protein is CASNQDIEQFF. For the CDR3, the DNA is TGTGCCAGCAATCAGGACATTGAGCAGTTCTTC.

This chain connects TRBV11-1 to TRBJ1-2; tentative D call: TRBD1 (6 bases). CDR1 SGHAT and CDR2 FQDESV come from the germline V gene (reference sequence). This CDR3 comprises 15 residues. Trimming removed 6 bases from V and 8 bases from J, with 22 bases in between. CDR3 protein: CASRSTGSSQEGYTF. The CDR3 DNA follows: TGTGCCAGCAGATCAACAGGGTCCTCACAGGAAGGCTACACCTTC.

This clonotype was observed at least ten times. The J gene is TRBJ2-5, the V gene TRBV20-1; D not certain. V lost 5 bases and J lost 3, with 7 bases in between. Germline values: CDR1 DFQATT, CDR2 SNEGSKA (reference sequence). The CDR3 extends over 11 amino acids. CDR3 in DNA: TGCAGTGCTCTCAGAGAAGAGACCCAGTACTTC. This encodes CSALREETQYF.

This clonotype has only one observation. This chain connects TRBV28 to TRBJ1-2, with D maybe TRBD1 (6 bases). This CDR3 region has 13 residues. Germline values: CDR1 MDHEN, CDR2 SYDVKM. V was cut by 4 bases and J by 6 bases, with 12 bases left in between. CDR3 sequence (DNA): TGTGCCAGCAGTTACCTTACAGGGAATGGCTACACCTTC. This gives the protein CASSYLTGNGYTF.

V and J are TRBV5-8 and TRBJ2-3; 11 positions agree with TRBD1. With 4 bases clipped from V and 5 bases from J, the junction kept 9 bases outside the gene matches. The CDR3 extends over 16 amino acids. CDR1 is SGHTS, CDR2 YDEGEE, per germline. The chain's CDR3 is CASSPRTGGEGDTQYF. CDR3 DNA sequence: TGTGCCAGCAGCCCGCGGACAGGGGGCGAGGGAGATACGCAGTATTTT.

This clonotype showed up many times. CDR3 sequence (DNA): TGTGCCAGCAGTTTCGGACTAGCGGGATACACAGATACGCAGTATTTT. Translation gives CASSFGLAGYTDTQYF. V and J are TRBV12-3 or TRBV12-4 and TRBJ2-3; 12 positions agree with TRBD2. This CDR3 region has 16 residues. Trimming cost V 3 bases and J 2 bases; bases outside gene matches: 3.

The J gene is TRBJ2-1, the V gene TRBV30; TRBD2 might be the D (6 bases). Germline V CDR1 and CDR2: GTSNPN, SVGIG (reference sequence). This CDR3 is built from 15 residues. Trimming took 0 bases from V and 10 from J, leaving 19 bases between them. The CDR3 reads CAWSVEGRSLGEQFF. The CDR3 nucleotides read TGTGCCTGGAGTGTAGAGGGGAGGTCTCTTGGAGAGCAGTTCTTC.

The chain carries TRBV15 and TRBJ2-7, with TRBD2 identical over 11 bases. Germline V gene data show CDR1 as LNHNV and CDR2 as YYDKDF (reference sequence). The CDR3 sequence is 16 residues long. J gave up 7 bases and V 0 bases, and 8 bases lay outside the gene matches. The CDR3 bases are TGTGCCACCAGCAGAGATGGCCGACTAGCGGGAAGAGAGCAGTACTTC. Amino acids: CATSRDGRLAGREQYF.

This clonotype appeared many times. The V gene is TRBV11-1, the J gene TRBJ1-1, with a possible D match to TRBD1 (5 bases). V lost 2 bases and J lost 1, with 17 bases in between. Germline loops: CDR1 SGHAT, CDR2 FQDESV (reference sequence). This CDR3 is 17 amino acids long. The CDR3 coding sequence is TGTGCCAGCAGCTTAAGCCAGGGCGAAACGCAGAACACTGAAGCTTTCTTT. Translated: CASSLSQGETQNTEAFF.

This clonotype was seen only a few times. The V call is TRBV6-2 or TRBV6-3, the J call TRBJ1-2; D not certain. The ends were cut back, 5 bases at V and 1 base at J, with 8 bases in the middle. Germline CDR1 MNHEY, CDR2 SVGEGT. The CDR3 totals 13 residues. CDR3 sequence reads: CASSEQLNYGYTF. In DNA form, the CDR3 reads TGTGCCAGCAGTGAACAGCTTAACTATGGCTACACCTTC.